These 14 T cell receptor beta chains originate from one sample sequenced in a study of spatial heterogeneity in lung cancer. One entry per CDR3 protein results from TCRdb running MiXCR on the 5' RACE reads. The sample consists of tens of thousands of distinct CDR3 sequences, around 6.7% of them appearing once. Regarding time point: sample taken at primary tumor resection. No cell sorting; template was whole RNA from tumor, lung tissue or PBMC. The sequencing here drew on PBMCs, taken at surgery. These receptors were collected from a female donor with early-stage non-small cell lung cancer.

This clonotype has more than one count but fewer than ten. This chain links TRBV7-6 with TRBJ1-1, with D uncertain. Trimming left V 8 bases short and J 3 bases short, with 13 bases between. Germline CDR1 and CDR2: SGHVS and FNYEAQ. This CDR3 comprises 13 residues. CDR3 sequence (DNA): TGTGCCAGCCAAGCATTGGTCGACACTGAAGCTTTCTTT. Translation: CASQALVDTEAFF.

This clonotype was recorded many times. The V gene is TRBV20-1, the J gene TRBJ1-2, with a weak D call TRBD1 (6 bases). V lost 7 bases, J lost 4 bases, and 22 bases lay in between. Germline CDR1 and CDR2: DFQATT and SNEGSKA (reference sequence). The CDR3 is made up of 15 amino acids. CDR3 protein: CSVLKQGAISYGYTF. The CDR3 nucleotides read TGCAGTGTTCTGAAACAGGGCGCGATAAGCTATGGCTACACCTTC.

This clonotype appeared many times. CDR3 sequence reads: CASGDRVGYGYTF. Written as DNA, the CDR3 is TGTGCCAGCGGGGACAGGGTGGGCTATGGCTACACCTTC. V is TRBV28 and J is TRBJ1-2; 9 positions agree with TRBD1. CDR1 MDHEN and CDR2 SYDVKM come from the germline V gene. The CDR3 sequence is 13 residues long. The V and J ends lost 8 bases and 4 bases, in that order; junction bases with no gene match: 5.

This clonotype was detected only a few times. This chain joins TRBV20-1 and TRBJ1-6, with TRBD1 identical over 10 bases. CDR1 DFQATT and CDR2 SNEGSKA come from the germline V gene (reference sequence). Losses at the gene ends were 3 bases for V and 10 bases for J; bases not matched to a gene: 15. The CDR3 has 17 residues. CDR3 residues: CSARDSLGQGSSSPLHF. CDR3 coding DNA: TGCAGTGCTAGGGATTCCCTGGGACAGGGGAGCAGCTCACCCCTCCACTTT.

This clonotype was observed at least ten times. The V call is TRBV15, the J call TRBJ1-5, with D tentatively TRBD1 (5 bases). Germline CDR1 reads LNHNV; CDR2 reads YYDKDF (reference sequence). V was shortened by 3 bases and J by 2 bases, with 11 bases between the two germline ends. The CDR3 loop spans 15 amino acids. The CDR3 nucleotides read TGTGCCACCAGCAGGAAAGGGGATGGCAATCAGCCCCAGCATTTT. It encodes CATSRKGDGNQPQHF.

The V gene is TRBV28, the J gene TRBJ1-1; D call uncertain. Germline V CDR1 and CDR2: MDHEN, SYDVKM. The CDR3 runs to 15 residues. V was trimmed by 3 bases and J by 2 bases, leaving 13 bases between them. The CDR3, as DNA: TGTGCCAGCAGTTTCCCCCGAACAGTTAACACTGAAGCTTTCTTT. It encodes CASSFPRTVNTEAFF.

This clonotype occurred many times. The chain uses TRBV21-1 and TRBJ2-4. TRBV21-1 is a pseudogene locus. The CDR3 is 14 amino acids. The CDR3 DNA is TGTGCCACCATACTATACAAGGGTGGAAACATTCAGTACTTC. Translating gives CATILYKGGNIQYF.

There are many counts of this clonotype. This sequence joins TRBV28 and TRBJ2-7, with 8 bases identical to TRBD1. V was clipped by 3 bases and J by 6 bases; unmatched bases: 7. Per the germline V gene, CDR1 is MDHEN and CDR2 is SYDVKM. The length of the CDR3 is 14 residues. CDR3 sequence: CASSFPQGAVEQYF. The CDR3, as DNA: TGTGCCAGCAGTTTTCCTCAGGGGGCGGTCGAGCAGTACTTC. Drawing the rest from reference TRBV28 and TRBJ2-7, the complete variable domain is DVKVTQSSRYLVKRTGEKVFLECVQDMDHENMFWYRQDPGLGLRLIYFSYDVKMKEKGDIPEGYSVSREKKERFSLILESASTNQTSMYLCASSFPQGAVEQYFGPGTRLTVT.

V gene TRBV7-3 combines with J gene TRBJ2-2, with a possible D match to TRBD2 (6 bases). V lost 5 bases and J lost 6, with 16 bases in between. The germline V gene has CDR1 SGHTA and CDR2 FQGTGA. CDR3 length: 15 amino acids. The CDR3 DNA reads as TGTGCCAGCAGCCAACTGGCGGGCGGGGCCGGGGAGCTGTTTTTT. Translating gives CASSQLAGGAGELFF.

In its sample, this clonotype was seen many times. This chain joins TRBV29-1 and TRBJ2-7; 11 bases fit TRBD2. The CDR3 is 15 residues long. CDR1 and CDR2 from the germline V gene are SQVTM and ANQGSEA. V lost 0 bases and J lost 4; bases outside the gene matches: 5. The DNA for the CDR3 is TGCAGCGTTGAAGATCGGGCTAGCGGGGGGTACGAGCAGTACTTC. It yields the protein CSVEDRASGGYEQYF.

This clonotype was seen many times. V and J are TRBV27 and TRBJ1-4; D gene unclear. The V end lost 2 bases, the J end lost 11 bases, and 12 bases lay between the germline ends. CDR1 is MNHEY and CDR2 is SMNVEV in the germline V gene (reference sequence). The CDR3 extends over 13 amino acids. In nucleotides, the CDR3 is TGTGCCAGCAGTTTACCGGGCAGGACCAAACTGTTTTTT. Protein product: CASSLPGRTKLFF.

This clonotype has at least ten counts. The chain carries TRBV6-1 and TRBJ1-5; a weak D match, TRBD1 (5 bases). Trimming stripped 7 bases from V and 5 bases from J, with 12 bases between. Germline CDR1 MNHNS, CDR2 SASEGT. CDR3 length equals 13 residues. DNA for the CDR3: TGTGCCAGCAAGGCAGGGAAAGATCAGCCCCAGCATTTT. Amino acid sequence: CASKAGKDQPQHF.

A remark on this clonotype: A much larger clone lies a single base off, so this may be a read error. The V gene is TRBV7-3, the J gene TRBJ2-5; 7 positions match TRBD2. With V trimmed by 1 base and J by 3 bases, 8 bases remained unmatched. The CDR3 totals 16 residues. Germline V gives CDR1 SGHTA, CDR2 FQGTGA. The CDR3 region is CASSLNSASGEETQYF. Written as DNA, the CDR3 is TGTGCCAGCAGCTTAAACTCGGCTAGCGGCGAAGAGACCCAGTACTTC.

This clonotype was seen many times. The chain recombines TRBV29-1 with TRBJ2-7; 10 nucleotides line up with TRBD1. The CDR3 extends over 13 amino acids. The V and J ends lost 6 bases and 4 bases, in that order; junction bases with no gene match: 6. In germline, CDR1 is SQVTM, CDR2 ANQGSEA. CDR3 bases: TGCAGCGTATCCGGGACAGGGGCATACGAGCAGTACTTC. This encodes CSVSGTGAYEQYF.